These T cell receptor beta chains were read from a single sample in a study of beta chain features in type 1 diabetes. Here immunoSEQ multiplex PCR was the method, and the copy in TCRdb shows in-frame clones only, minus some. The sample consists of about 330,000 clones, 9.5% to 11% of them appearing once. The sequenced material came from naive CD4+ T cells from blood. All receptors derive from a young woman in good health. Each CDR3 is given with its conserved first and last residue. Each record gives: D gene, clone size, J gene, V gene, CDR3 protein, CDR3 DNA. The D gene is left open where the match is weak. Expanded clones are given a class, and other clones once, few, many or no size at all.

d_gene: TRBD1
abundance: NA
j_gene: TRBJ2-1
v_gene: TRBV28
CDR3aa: CASSNPGQGVHEQFF
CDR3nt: TGTGCCAGCAGCAACCCGGGACAGGGTGTCCATGAGCAGTTCTTC

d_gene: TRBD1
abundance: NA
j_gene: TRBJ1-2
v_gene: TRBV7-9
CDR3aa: CASSPGQGGLSDYGYTF
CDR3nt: TGTGCCAGCAGCCCTGGACAGGGGGGACTCTCGGACTATGGCTACACCTTC

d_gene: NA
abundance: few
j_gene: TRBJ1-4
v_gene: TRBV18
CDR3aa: CASSPLQGISHEKLFF
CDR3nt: TGTGCCAGCTCACCACTCCAGGGGATTTCGCATGAAAAACTGTTTTTT

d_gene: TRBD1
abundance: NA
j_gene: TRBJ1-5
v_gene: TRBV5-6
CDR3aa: CASSPGGGRLSNQPQHF
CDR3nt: TGTGCCAGCAGTCCTGGAGGGGGCAGGCTTAGCAATCAGCCCCAGCATTTT

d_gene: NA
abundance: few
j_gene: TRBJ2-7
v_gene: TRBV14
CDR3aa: CASSQDAGTYEQYF
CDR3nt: TGTGCCAGCAGCCAAGATGCAGGGACCTACGAGCAGTACTTC

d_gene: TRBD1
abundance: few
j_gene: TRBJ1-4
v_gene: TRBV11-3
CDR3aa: CASSLDRAGEKLFF
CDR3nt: TGTGCCAGCAGCCTCGACAGGGCTGGGGAAAAACTGTTTTTT

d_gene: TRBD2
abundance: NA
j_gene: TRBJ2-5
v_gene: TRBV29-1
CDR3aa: CSGTSGSGETQYF
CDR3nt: TGCAGCGGAACTAGCGGGAGCGGGGAGACCCAGTACTTC

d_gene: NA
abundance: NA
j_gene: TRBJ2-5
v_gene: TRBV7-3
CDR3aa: CASSLFPEETQYF
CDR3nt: TGTGCCAGCAGCTTATTTCCAGAAGAGACCCAGTACTTC

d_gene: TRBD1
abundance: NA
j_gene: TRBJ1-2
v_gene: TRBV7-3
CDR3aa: CASAPGTGDYGYTF
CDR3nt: TGTGCCAGTGCGCCTGGGACAGGGGACTATGGCTACACCTTC

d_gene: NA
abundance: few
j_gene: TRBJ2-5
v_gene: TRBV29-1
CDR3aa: CSVVADNQETQYF
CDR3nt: TGCAGCGTTGTAGCGGACAACCAAGAGACCCAGTACTTC

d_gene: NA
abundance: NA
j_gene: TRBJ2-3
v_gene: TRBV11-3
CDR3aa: CASSSRGTDTQYF
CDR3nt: TGTGCCAGCAGCTCCAGGGGCACAGATACGCAGTATTTT

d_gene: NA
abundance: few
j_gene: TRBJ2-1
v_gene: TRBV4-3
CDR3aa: CASSQRLYPYNEQFF
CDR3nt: TGCGCCAGCAGCCAGCGCCTATACCCCTACAATGAGCAGTTCTTC

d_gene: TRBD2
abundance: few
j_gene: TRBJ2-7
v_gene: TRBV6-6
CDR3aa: CASSLLAGVYEQYF
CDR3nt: TGTGCCAGCAGTCTTCTTGCGGGAGTCTACGAGCAGTACTTC

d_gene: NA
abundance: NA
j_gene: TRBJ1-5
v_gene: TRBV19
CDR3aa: CASSPAWGPGQPQHF
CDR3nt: TGTGCCAGTAGTCCGGCCTGGGGGCCTGGCCAGCCCCAGCATTTT

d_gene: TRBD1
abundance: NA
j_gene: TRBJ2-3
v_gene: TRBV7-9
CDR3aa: CASSRTGGGTDTQYF
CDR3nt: TGTGCCAGCAGCCGAACAGGGGGCGGCACAGATACGCAGTATTTT

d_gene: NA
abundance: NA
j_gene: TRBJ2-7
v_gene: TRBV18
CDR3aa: CASSPFSERAYEQYF
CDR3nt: TGTGCCAGCTCACCATTTTCGGAACGGGCCTACGAGCAGTACTTC

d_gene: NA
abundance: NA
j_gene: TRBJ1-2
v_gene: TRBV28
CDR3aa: CASSPWQGGNYGYTF
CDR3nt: TGTGCCAGCAGTCCCTGGCAGGGAGGAAACTATGGCTACACCTTC

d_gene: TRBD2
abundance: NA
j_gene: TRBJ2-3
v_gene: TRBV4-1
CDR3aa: CASSRGLAGDTQYF
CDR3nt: TGCGCCAGCAGCCGGGGACTAGCGGGAGATACGCAGTATTTT

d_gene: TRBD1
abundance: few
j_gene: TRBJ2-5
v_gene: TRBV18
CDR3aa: CASSPLPRQGRETQYF
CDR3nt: TGTGCCAGCTCACCCCTCCCCCGACAGGGTAGAGAGACCCAGTACTTC

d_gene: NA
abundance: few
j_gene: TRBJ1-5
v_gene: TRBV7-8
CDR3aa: CASSLRGSNQPQHF
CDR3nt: TGTGCCAGCAGCTTACGAGGGAGCAATCAGCCCCAGCATTTT